The present entry profiles one T cell receptor beta chain with its context. Its antigen remains unidentified. The sample is drawn from a study of beta chain features in type 1 diabetes. General study findings and limits: For type 1 diabetes patients, VDJ junctions showed fewer insertions and more deletions. Still unanswered here is whether HLA type influences TCRB rearrangement. There was a moderate but significant shortening of TCRB CDR3s in all four CD4+ subsets of Type 1 diabetes patients.

The sequenced template was cDNA made from the entire isolated RNA. There were some 3.6 million reads on average in the naive, central memory and regulatory T cell samples. The repertoire was sequenced with immunoSEQ multiplex PCR; TCRdb's copy has only in-frame clones and lacks some. The sample yields about 290,000 clones, 7.5% to 9.5% seen once. CDR3 length: 13 amino acids. Germline-derived CDR1 and CDR2 are SEHNR and FQNEAQ (reference sequence). The V gene end was trimmed by 7 bases and the J gene end by 5 bases; junction bases not matched to a gene: 4. The chain has TRBV7-9 and TRBJ1-5, with 8 bases lining up with TRBD1. The clonotype comes from a woman aged 18-35 years in good health. Source material: central memory CD4+ T cells from blood. CDR3 bases: TGTGCCAGCACCGGGACAGGCGATCAGCCCCAGCATTTT. This sequence encodes CASTGTGDQPQHF.